Here is one T cell receptor beta chain with its context. This clonotype has just one count. Its antigen is currently not known. At one boundary the junction diverges from the germline segment, which might be a read error. The data stem from a study of blood T cells in healthy people across ages (dated by TCRdb to about 2015). Describing the broader study: In model experiments, template switching captured roughly one uniquely barcoded TCR beta cDNA molecule for every two T cells. To track age-related changes in TCR beta repertoire diversity, the study relied on deep sequencing normalized with unique cDNA molecular identifiers. The donors were split into four age groups: young (average around 15 years), middle-aged (roughly 39), aged (approximately 59) and long-lived (approximately 89). To avoid experimental bias, donors of different ages were spread randomly across the sequencing lanes. Using the same blood draw, the study looked at two additional independent replicas of 1 million unique cDNA reads for two donors, one aged 18 to 30 and the other aged 80 or older. Results the study describes overall, beyond this receptor: Donor CMV infection status was unknown, potentially confounding age-related changes in expanded clonotypes. Bulk unsorted PBMC profiling prevented conclusive comparison of naive and antigen-experienced compartments. Estimates of total diversity based on one million sequenced T cells were considered lower bounds and underestimates. Observed TCR beta diversity per million T cells fell roughly linearly with age, and a significant reduction was already apparent by age about 43. The percentage of naive T cells measured by flow cytometry correlated strongly with observed TCR beta diversity. The long-lived group showed more naive CD4+ T cells, fewer expanded clones and increased TCR diversity than the aged group, suggesting age selection.

The method was 5' RACE. The sequencing machine was an Illumina HiSeq 2500. The second PCR ran for about 7 to 11 cycles and used a J-beta primer mix along with a sample-barcoded 5' primer. A unique molecular identifier was introduced onto each TCR beta cDNA molecule by a template-switch 5' adaptor carrying 12 random nucleotides. Each sample yielded at least 2.5 million CDR3-containing paired-end reads. First-strand cDNA synthesis was performed from all RNA using the Mint cDNA synthesis kit, with priming by a TRBC-specific oligonucleotide. All cDNA was treated with uracil-DNA glycosylase and then went through a first 18-cycle PCR with the universal primers M1SS and BC2_uni_R. Turning to the authors' computational methods: For normalization, 1 million high-quality reads, each with a distinct molecular identifier, were randomly selected from each sample. Instead of being binned into consensus sequences, reads that shared molecular identifiers were thrown out. MiTCR, with a Q25 quality threshold and the strictest error-elimination algorithm, was used for CDR3 identification, clonotype clustering and error correction. A nonparametric unseen species model using Euler transformation provided a lower-bound estimate of total TCR beta diversity. The public reads were reprocessed in TCRdb via fastp at Q25 and MiXCR, keeping in-frame beta chains. Every CDR3 protein is listed once, alongside the most common genes and DNA of its rows. TCRdb, not the authors, supplied the V and J calls. Across this sample there are fewer than 750,000 distinct CDR3 sequences, with about 45% seen only once. The ten largest make up roughly 25% of the sample.

Donors were a few dozen systemically healthy Caucasian individuals from Russia aged about 6 to 100 years. Each donor gave 8 to 10 milliliters of peripheral blood, drawn into EDTA-treated Vacutainer tubes. Ficoll-Paque density-gradient centrifugation was used to isolate PBMCs, with at least 7 million obtained per sample. Total RNA, at least 5.5 micrograms per sample, was extracted from PBMCs with Trizol reagent. For every donor, flow cytometry on a PBMC aliquot measured the percentage of naive CD45RAhigh/CD27high T cells. The CDR3 runs 12 residues from the cysteine to the phenylalanine. Just CDR3 DNA is preserved here, 36 bases in frame from base 1. CDR1 and CDR2 are read off the germline V gene as MNHEY and SVGEGT.

The sample was blood. This sequence originates from a man older than 75 in good health. Here the chain combines TRBV6-2 or TRBV6-3 and TRBJ2-7, with no reliable assignment of the D segment. The DNA is as follows: TGTGCCAACAGTTTCTCCTCCTACGAGCAGTACTTC. It is translated as CANSFSSYEQYF.